The TCR beta chain described here comes from a study of T-cell reconstitution after alpha-beta-depleted transplantation in children. Study conclusions and caveats: Two months or so post-transplant, alpha-beta T cells reportedly derived from several hundred expanded graft clones. Some patients' high day-60 TCRbeta diversity was traced to surviving recipient T cells and thymic progenitors. The authors attributed T-cell counts and diversity one year after transplant mostly to newly produced T cells.

This clonotype was observed at least ten times. The antigen remains unidentified. The CDR3 spans 15 residues. Looked up from germline, CDR1 is SGHTA and CDR2 is FQGNSA. The ends were cut back, 2 bases at V and 5 bases at J, with 12 bases in the middle. Unique molecular identifiers featured in how the TCRbeta library was prepared. MiXCR, applied by TCRdb to the PCR reads, yields one record per CDR3 protein. The sample carries over 400,000 distinct CDR3 sequences, over 40% recorded once. Sequencing used PBMCs, obtained before TCRalphabeta/CD19-depleted stem cell transplant. V is TRBV7-2 and J is TRBJ2-2, with D uncertain. The source of this sequence is a girl aged 2 to 9 with aplastic anemia, due to receive a stem cell transplant. In nucleotides, the CDR3 is TGTGCCAGCAGCTTACTTGACGTTCGGACCGGGGAGCTGTTTTTT. It translates to CASSLLDVRTGELFF.